The rows below give T cell receptor beta chains drawn from one sample of a study of OX40 agonist ivuxolimab in advanced cancers. The repertoire was sequenced with immunoSEQ multiplex PCR; TCRdb's copy has only in-frame clones and lacks some. This sample has about 73,000 clones, with 92% found just once. The sample consisted of CD4+ or CD8+ T cells sorted from blood, taken in a trial of the OX40 agonist ivuxolimab. These receptors were obtained from an adult with an advanced solid tumor such as melanoma, head and neck, liver or kidney cancer. Both conserved end residues are trimmed from each CDR3. Clone size is not always given. Where it is, it says once, few, many or a class for expanded clones.

v_call	clone_size	j_call	cdr3_aa
TRBV4-1	once	TRBJ1-1	ASSPTGLTEAF
TRBV13	.	TRBJ2-5	ASSLGSGGALETQY
TRBV10-3	.	TRBJ2-7	AISEGTGDEQY
TRBV11-2	.	TRBJ2-7	ASSLPGWSYEQY
TRBV27	.	TRBJ1-1	ASSLDGGLFTEAF
TRBV4-3	.	TRBJ2-1	ASSALESVYNEQF
TRBV27	.	TRBJ1-2	ASSLQGGPYGYT
TRBV9	once	TRBJ2-7	ASSVAGGNSYEQY
TRBV28	.	TRBJ2-7	ASSFSYEQY
TRBV4-1	.	TRBJ2-7	ASSQGTGTGAYEQY
TRBV28	.	TRBJ1-5	ASNHGDRGVDQPQH
TRBV9	.	TRBJ2-7	ASSPWGVGYEQY
TRBV11-3	.	TRBJ1-1	ASSLGGQGVSF
TRBV4-3	.	TRBJ2-7	ASSQVNRGGEQY
TRBV7-9	.	TRBJ1-3	ASSTGYNTIY
TRBV18	.	TRBJ1-2	ASSPPDLGHHNYGYT
TRBV12-5	.	TRBJ2-7	ASGWAPGYEQY
TRBV11-1	once	TRBJ2-5	ASSLAAGTSAQETQY
TRBV9	.	TRBJ2-2	ASSPSEAGRGTGELF
TRBV19	.	TRBJ1-1	ASSPRAGVVEAF
TRBV7-3	.	TRBJ2-3	ASSFGTTGTDTQY
TRBV6-5	.	TRBJ2-2	ASSFVGAGELF
TRBV19	once	TRBJ1-2	ASSYLDRDDGYT
TRBV11-2	.	TRBJ2-7	ASPIGHRDQSFYYEQY
TRBV5-1	once	TRBJ2-7	ASSLAVLQYEQY
TRBV5-6	.	TRBJ1-5	ASSQTGTGSNQPQH
TRBV9	few	TRBJ1-5	ASSVDTSVGQPQH
TRBV13	.	TRBJ2-7	ASRGGPSYEQY
TRBV5-4	few	TRBJ1-1	ASSLYRLGDTEAF
TRBV27	.	TRBJ1-6	ASSPALGQGSYNSPLH